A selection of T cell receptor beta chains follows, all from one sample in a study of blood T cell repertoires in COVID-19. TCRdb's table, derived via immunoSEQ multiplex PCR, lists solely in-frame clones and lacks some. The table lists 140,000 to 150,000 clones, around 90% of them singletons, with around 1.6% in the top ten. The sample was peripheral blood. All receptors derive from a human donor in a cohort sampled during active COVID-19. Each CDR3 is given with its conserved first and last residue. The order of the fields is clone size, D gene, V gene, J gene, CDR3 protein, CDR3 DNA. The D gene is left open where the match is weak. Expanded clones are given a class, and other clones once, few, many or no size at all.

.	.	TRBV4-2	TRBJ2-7	CASSQTAAYEQYF	TGTGCCAGCAGCCAGACAGCCGCCTACGAGCAGTACTTC
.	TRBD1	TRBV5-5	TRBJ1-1	CASSYPGQAHFYTEAFF	TGTGCCAGCAGTTATCCTGGACAGGCCCATTTTTACACTGAAGCTTTCTTT
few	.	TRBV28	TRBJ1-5	CASSLSTVGHPQHF	TGTGCCAGCAGTTTGTCTACAGTCGGTCATCCCCAGCATTTT
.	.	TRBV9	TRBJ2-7	CASSGRGEQYF	TGTGCCAGCAGCGGCCGGGGCGAGCAGTACTTC
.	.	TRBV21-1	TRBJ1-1	CASSWRGTVNTEAFF	TGTGCCAGCAGCTGGCGGGGGACGGTGAACACTGAAGCTTTCTTT
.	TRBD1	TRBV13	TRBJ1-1	CASSSGTGNEAFF	TGTGCCAGCAGTTCCGGGACAGGGAACGAAGCTTTCTTT
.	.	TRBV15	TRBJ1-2	CATSRDRVGAGGYTF	TGTGCCACCAGCAGAGATCGGGTGGGGGCTGGGGGCTACACCTTC
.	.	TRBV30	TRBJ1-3	CAWSPSGNTIYF	TGTGCCTGGAGTCCTTCTGGAAACACCATATATTTT
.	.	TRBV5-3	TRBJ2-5	CARTVTVRTTQYF	TGTGCCAGAACCGTGACTGTACGAACGACCCAGTACTTC
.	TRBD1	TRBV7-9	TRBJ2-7	CASSTYSDRDFEQYF	TGTGCCAGCAGTACTTACTCGGACAGGGATTTCGAGCAGTACTTC
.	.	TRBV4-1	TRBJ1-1	CASSPQGRANTEAFF	TGCGCCAGCAGCCCACAAGGGAGGGCGAACACTGAAGCTTTCTTT
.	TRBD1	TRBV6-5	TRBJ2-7	CASSANRQGAGEQYF	TGTGCCAGCAGCGCCAACCGGCAGGGGGCCGGCGAGCAGTACTTC
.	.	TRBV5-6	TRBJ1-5	CASSRGGGQPQHF	TGTGCCAGCAGCCGGGGAGGAGGTCAGCCCCAGCATTTT
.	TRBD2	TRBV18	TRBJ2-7	CASSRLAYEQYF	TGTGCCAGCTCACGACTAGCTTACGAGCAGTACTTC
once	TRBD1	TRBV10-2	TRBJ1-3	CASSGQAGNTIYF	TGCGCCAGCTCCGGACAGGCTGGAAACACCATATATTTT
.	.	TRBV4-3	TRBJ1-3	CASSQVLGQSGNTIYF	TGCGCCAGCAGCCAAGTTCTAGGACAGTCTGGAAACACCATATATTTT
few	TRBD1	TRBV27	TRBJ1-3	CASSRNRGNHSGNTIYF	TGTGCCAGCAGTCGCAACAGGGGAAACCACTCTGGAAACACCATATATTTT
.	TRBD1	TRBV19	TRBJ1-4	CASSIRQGNEKLFF	TGTGCCAGTAGTATCCGACAGGGTAATGAAAAACTGTTTTTT
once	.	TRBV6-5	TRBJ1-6	CASKRESVLHF	TGTGCCAGCAAACGGGAGTCCGTCCTCCACTTT
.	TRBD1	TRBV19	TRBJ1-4	CASREQGALATNEKLFF	TGTGCCAGTAGAGAACAGGGGGCTTTGGCAACTAATGAAAAACTGTTTTTT
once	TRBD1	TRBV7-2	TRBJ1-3	CASSSGTGTHSGNTIYF	TGTGCCAGCAGCTCGGGGACAGGGACCCACTCTGGAAACACCATATATTTT
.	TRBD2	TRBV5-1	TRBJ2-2	CASSLPWEGANTGELFF	TGCGCCAGCAGCCTACCCTGGGAGGGAGCGAACACCGGGGAGCTGTTTTTT
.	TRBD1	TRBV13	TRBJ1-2	CASSPHPGQGYYGYTF	TGTGCCAGCAGCCCTCATCCCGGACAGGGGTACTATGGCTACACCTTC
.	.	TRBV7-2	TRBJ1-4	CASSLVSGANEKLFF	TGTGCCAGCAGCTTAGTGTCAGGGGCTAATGAAAAACTGTTTTTT
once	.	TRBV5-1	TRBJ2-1	CASSLAPGNTYNEQFF	TGCGCCAGCAGCTTGGCTCCGGGTAATACCTACAATGAGCAGTTCTTC
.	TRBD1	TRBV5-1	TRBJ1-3	CASSQDRGNTIYF	TGCGCCAGCAGCCAGGACAGGGGAAACACCATATATTTT
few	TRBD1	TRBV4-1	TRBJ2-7	CASSRSPRQGSAYEQYF	TGCGCCAGCAGCCGGAGCCCACGACAGGGGTCTGCCTACGAGCAGTACTTC
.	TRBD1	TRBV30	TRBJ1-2	CAWSVGQGRAGYTF	TGTGCCTGGAGTGTAGGACAGGGACGCGCTGGCTACACCTTC
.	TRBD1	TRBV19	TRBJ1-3	CASIRRGTGFGNTIYF	TGTGCCAGTATCCGCCGTGGGACAGGGTTTGGAAACACCATATATTTT
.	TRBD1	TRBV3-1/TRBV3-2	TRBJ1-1	CASSHEEWTGDSEAFF	TGTGCCAGCAGCCATGAAGAGTGGACAGGGGACAGTGAAGCTTTCTTT
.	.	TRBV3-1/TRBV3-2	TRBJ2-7	CASSQERSRGNEQYF	TGTGCCAGCAGCCAAGAGAGGAGTAGAGGGAACGAGCAGTACTTC
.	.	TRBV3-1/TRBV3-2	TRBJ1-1	CASSQVQTGTEAFF	TGTGCCAGCAGCCAAGTACAGACAGGCACTGAAGCTTTCTTT
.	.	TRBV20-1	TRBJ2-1	CSVWAYNEQFF	TGCAGTGTTTGGGCTTACAATGAGCAGTTCTTC
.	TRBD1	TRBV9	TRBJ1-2	CASSSRTGASGYTF	TGTGCCAGCAGCTCCCGGACAGGGGCTTCTGGCTACACCTTC
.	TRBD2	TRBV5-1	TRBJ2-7	CASSAGLGIVDEQYF	TGCGCCAGCAGCGCCGGACTAGGCATTGTGGACGAGCAGTACTTC
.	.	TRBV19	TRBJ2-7	CASSIETSQAYEQYF	TGTGCCAGTAGTATAGAAACCTCTCAAGCTTACGAGCAGTACTTC
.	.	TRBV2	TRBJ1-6	CASSLGVPSPLHF	TGTGCCAGCAGTCTCGGGGTCCCTTCACCCCTCCACTTT
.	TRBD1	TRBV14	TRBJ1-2	CASSGGTGYRYGYTF	TGTGCCAGCAGCGGCGGGACAGGTTATCGGTATGGCTACACCTTC
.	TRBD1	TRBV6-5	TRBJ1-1	CASRGGTGKNTEAFF	TGTGCCAGCAGGGGGGGGACAGGGAAGAACACTGAAGCTTTCTTT
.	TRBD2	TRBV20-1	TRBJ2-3	CSASRTSGGITDTQYF	TGCAGTGCTAGTCGGACTAGCGGGGGGATCACAGATACGCAGTATTTT
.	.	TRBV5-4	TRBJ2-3	CASSPTPGDTQYF	TGTGCCAGCAGCCCTACACCGGGAGATACGCAGTATTTT
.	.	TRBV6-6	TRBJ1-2	CASSYSHGNYGYTF	TGTGCCAGCAGTTACTCGCACGGTAACTATGGCTACACCTTC
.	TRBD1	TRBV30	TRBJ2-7	CAWTKGQVDGQYF	TGTGCCTGGACTAAAGGACAGGTTGATGGGCAGTACTTC
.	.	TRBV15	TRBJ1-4	CATSDPTGVGKLFF	TGTGCCACCAGCGACCCAACCGGGGTTGGAAAACTGTTTTTT
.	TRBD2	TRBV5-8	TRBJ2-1	CASSLAPGSGGKDEQFF	TGTGCCAGCAGCTTGGCCCCGGGGAGCGGGGGGAAAGATGAGCAGTTCTTC
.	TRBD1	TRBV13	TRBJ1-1	CASSPGQGWRMNTEAFF	TGTGCCAGCAGCCCGGGACAGGGTTGGAGAATGAACACTGAAGCTTTCTTT